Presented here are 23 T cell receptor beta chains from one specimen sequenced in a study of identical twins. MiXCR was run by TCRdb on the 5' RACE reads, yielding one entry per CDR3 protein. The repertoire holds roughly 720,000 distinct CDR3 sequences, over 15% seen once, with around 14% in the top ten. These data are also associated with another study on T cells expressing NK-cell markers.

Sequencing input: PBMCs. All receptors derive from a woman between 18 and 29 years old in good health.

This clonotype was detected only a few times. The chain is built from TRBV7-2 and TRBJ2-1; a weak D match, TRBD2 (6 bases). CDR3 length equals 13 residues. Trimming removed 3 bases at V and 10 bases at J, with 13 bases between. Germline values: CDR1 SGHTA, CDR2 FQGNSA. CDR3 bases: TGTGCCAGCAGCTTTTATGAGGGAGGAGAGCAGTTCTTC. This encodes CASSFYEGGEQFF. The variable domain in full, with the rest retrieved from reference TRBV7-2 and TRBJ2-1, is GAGVSQSPSNKVTEKGKDVELRCDPISGHTALYWYRQSLGQGLEFLIYFQGNSAPDKSGLPSDRFSAERTGGSVSTLTIQRTQQEDSAVYLCASSFYEGGEQFFGPGTRLTVL.

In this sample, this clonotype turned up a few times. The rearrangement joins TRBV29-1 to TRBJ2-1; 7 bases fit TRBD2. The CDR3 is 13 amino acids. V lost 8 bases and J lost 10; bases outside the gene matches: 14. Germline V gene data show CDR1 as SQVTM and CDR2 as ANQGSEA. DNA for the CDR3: TGCAGCCTCACGTGGGAGGGAAATAGAGAGCAGTTCTTC. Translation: CSLTWEGNREQFF.

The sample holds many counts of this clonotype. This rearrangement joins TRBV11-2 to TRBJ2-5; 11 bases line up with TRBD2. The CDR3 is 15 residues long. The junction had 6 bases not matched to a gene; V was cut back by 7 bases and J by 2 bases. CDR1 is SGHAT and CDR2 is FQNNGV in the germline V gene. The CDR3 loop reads CASTRLAGPQETQYF. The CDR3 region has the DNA TGTGCCAGCACCCGACTAGCGGGACCTCAAGAGACCCAGTACTTC.

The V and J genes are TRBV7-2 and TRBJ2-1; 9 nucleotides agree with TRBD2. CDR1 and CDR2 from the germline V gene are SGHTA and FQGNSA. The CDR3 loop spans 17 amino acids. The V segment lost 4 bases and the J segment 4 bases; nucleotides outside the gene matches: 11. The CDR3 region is CASSSSPGLAVYNEQFF. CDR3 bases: TGTGCCAGCAGCTCTTCCCCGGGACTAGCAGTTTACAATGAGCAGTTCTTC.

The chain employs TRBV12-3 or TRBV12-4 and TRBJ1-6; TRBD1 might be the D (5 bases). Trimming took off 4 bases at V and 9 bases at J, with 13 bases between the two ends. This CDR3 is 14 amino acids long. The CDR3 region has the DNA TGTGCCAGCAGTTGGGTGGGGGGTTTTTCACCCCTCCACTTT. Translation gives CASSWVGGFSPLHF.

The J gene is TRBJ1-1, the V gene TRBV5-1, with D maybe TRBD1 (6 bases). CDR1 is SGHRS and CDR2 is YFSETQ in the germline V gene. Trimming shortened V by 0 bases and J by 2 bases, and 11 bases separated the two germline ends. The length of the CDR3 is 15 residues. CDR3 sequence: CASSLGGQPNTEAFF. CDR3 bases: TGCGCCAGCAGCTTGGGAGGACAGCCAAACACTGAAGCTTTCTTT. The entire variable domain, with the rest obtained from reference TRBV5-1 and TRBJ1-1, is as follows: KAGVTQTPRYLIKTRGQQVTLSCSPISGHRSVSWYQQTPGQGLQFLFEYFSETQRNKGNFPGRFSGRQFSNSRSEMNVSTLELGDSALYLCASSLGGQPNTEAFFGQGTRLTVV.

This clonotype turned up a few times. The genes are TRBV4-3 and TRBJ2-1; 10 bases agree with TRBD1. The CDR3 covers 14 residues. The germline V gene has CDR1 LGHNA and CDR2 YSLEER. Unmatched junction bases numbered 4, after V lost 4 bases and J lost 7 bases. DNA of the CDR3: TGCGCCAGCAGCCGGATGGACAGGGGGAATGAGCAGTTCTTC. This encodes CASSRMDRGNEQFF.

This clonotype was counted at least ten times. The CDR3 sequence: CASSLGPDRGGTEAFF. In DNA form, the CDR3 reads TGTGCCAGCAGTTTAGGACCCGACAGGGGAGGAACTGAAGCTTTCTTT. The chain couples TRBV12-3 or TRBV12-4 to TRBJ1-1; 8 bases are shared with TRBD1. CDR3 size: 16 residues. V shed 1 base, J shed 5 bases, and the junction held 9 bases outside the gene matches.

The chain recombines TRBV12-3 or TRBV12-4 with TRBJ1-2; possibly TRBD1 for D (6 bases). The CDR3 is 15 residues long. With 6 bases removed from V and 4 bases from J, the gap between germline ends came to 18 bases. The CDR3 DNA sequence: TGTGCCAGCAGCGTGCTGGTCAGGGGCGTCTATGGCTACACCTTC. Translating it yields CASSVLVRGVYGYTF.

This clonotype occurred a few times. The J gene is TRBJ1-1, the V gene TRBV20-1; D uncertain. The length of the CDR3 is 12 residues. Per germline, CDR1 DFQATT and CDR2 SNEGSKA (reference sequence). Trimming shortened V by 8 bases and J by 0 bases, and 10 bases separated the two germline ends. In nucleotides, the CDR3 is TGCAGTACCGCAAGAGTGAACACTGAAGCTTTCTTT. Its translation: CSTARVNTEAFF.

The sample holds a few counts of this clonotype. CDR3 DNA: TGTGCCAGCAGCTGGCGCGGGACAGGGTATTCCTACGAGCAGTACTTC. Its translation: CASSWRGTGYSYEQYF. This rearrangement joins TRBV12-3 or TRBV12-4 to TRBJ2-7; 9 positions match TRBD1. After removal of 6 bases from V and 1 base from J, the junction contained 10 bases not matched to a gene. CDR3 size: 16 residues.

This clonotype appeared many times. The CDR3: CASSAWGPGNTIYF. The CDR3 DNA reads as TGTGCCAGCAGTGCCTGGGGCCCTGGAAACACCATATATTTT. J is TRBJ1-3 and V is TRBV27; maybe TRBD1 (5 bases). V was clipped by 5 bases and J by 2 bases, with 10 bases between them. The germline CDR1 and CDR2 sequences are MNHEY and SMNVEV (reference sequence). CDR3 size: 14 residues.

In nucleotides, the CDR3 is TGTGCCAGCAGTCAAAAGCAGGGGAACTATAATTCACCCCTCCACTTT. Translation: CASSQKQGNYNSPLHF. V usage is TRBV27 and J usage is TRBJ1-6; D perhaps matches TRBD1 (6 bases). Germline CDR1 MNHEY, CDR2 SMNVEV (reference sequence). There are 16 residues in the CDR3. V was pared by 5 bases and J by 3 bases, with 14 bases between.

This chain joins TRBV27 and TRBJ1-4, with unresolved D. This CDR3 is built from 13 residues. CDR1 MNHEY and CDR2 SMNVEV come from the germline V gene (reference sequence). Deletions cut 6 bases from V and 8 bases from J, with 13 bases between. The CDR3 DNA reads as TGTGCCAGCAGATGGACCGACGGAGAAAAACTGTTTTTT. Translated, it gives CASRWTDGEKLFF. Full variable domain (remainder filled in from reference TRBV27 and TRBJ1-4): EAQVTQNPRYLITVTGKKLTVTCSQNMNHEYMSWYRQDPGLGLRQIYYSMNVEVTDKGDVPEGYKVSRKEKRNFPLILESPSPNQTSLYFCASRWTDGEKLFFGSGTQLSVL.

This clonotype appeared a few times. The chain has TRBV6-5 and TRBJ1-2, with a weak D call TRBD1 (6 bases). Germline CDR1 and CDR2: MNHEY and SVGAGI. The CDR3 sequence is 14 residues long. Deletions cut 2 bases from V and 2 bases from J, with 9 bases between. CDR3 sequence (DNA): TGTGCCAGCAGTTACCGAAGGGGGAACTATGGCTACACCTTC. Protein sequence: CASSYRRGNYGYTF.

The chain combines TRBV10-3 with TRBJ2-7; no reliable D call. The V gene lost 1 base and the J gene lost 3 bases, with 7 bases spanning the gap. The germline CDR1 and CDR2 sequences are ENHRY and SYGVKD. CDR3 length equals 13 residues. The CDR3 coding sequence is TGTGCCATCAGTGAGTTGGCAGACTACGAGCAGTACTTC. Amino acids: CAISELADYEQYF.

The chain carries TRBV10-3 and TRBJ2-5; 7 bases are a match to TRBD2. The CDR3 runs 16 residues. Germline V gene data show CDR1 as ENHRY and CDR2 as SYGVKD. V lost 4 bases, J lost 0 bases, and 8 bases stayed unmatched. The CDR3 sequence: CAISVKGREDQETQYF. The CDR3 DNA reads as TGTGCCATCAGTGTGAAAGGACGGGAGGACCAAGAGACCCAGTACTTC.

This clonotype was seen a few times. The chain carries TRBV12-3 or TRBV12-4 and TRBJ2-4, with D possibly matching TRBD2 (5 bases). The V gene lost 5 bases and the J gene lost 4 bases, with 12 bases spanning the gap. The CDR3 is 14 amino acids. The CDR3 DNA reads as TGTGCCAGCAGTCTCGGACGCGGGAAAAACATTCAGTACTTC. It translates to CASSLGRGKNIQYF.

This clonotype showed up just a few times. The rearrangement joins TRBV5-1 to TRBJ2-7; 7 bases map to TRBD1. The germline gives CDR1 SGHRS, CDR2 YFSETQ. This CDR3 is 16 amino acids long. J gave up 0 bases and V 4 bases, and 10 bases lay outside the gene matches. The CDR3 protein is CASSPLGQRVSYEQYF. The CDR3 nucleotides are TGCGCCAGCAGCCCGCTGGGACAGCGCGTCTCCTACGAGCAGTACTTC.

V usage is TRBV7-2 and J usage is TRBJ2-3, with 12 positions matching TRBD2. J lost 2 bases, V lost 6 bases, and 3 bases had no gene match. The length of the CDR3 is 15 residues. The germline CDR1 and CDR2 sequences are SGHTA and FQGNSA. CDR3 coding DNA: TGTGCCAGCAGTCGGACTAGCGGGGCCACAGATACGCAGTATTTT. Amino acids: CASSRTSGATDTQYF.

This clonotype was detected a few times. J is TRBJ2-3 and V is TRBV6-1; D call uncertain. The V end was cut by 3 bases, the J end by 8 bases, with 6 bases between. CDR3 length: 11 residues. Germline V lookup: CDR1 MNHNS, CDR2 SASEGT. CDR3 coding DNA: TGTGCCAGCAGTGAGAGCGTTACGCAGTATTTT. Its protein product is CASSESVTQYF.

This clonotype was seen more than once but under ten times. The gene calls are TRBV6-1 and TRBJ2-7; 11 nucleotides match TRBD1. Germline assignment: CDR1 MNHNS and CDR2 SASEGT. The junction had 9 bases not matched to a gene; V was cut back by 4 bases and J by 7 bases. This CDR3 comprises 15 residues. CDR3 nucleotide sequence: TGTGCCAGCAGTGCCGGGACAGGGGGAAGGGGGGAGCAGTACTTC. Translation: CASSAGTGGRGEQYF.

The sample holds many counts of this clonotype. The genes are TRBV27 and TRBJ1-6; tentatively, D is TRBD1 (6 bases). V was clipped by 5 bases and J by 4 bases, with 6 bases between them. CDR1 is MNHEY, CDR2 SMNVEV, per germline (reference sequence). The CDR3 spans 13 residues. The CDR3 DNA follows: TGTGCCAGCAGTGGACAGTATAATTCACCCCTCCACTTT. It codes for CASSGQYNSPLHF.